This T cell receptor beta chain was captured in a study of cytotoxic CD8 clonotypes in ibrutinib-treated CLL. Overall study: The average sample held roughly 250,000 productive templates and 94,082 productive rearrangements.

The germline CDR1 and CDR2 sequences are KGHSH and LQKENI. This CDR3 region has 17 residues. V shed 3 bases and J shed 0 bases, with 14 bases lying between them. TCRdb keeps only in-frame clones here, not all; method: immunoSEQ multiplex PCR. This table holds 14,000 or so clones, around 67% found once. The TCR comes from a human donor with chronic lymphocytic leukemia. V gene TRBV18 combines with J gene TRBJ2-2, with a tentative D call TRBD1 (5 bases). The source was PBMCs, collected before ibrutinib treatment. As DNA, the CDR3 is TGTGCCAGCTCACCCACGCGGCAGGGTGCGAACACCGGGGAGCTGTTTTTT. It encodes CASSPTRQGANTGELFF. Based on the CDR3 plus reference TRBV18 and TRBJ2-2, the full variable domain is NAGVMQNPRHLVRRRGQEARLRCSPMKGHSHVYWYRQLPEEGLKFMVYLQKENIIDESGMPKERFSAEFPKEGPSILRIQQVVRGDSAAYFCASSPTRQGANTGELFFGEGSRLTVL.